This passage covers 26 T cell receptor beta chains from one sample sequenced in a study of OX40 agonist ivuxolimab in advanced cancers. Assay: immunoSEQ multiplex PCR; the TCRdb copy retains only in-frame clones and omits some. The sample shows roughly 50,000 clones, nearly 95% of them seen only once. The sample in question was CD4+ or CD8+ T cells sorted from blood, obtained in a trial of the OX40 agonist ivuxolimab. These TCRs come from an adult with an advanced solid tumor such as melanoma, head and neck, liver or kidney cancer.

This chain joins TRBV12-5 and TRBJ2-2; a weak D match, TRBD2 (6 bases). V lost 4 bases and J lost 6, with 15 bases in between. The CDR3 consists of 15 residues. The germline V gene has CDR1 LGHNT and CDR2 FRNRAP. CDR3 bases: TGTGCTAGTGGTTCCTTCGGACTAAAAGCCGGGGAGCTGTTTTTT. Its protein product is CASGSFGLKAGELFF.

The chain joins TRBV2 to TRBJ1-5, with 10 bases fitting TRBD1. Germline V gene data show CDR1 as SNHLY and CDR2 as FYNNEI. The J segment lost 4 bases and the V segment lost 1 base, leaving 1 base of the junction unmatched. The CDR3 loop spans 15 amino acids. This CDR3 is CASSEEDRGNQPQHF. The CDR3 nucleotides are TGTGCCAGCAGTGAAGAGGACAGGGGGAATCAGCCCCAGCATTTT.

This chain joins TRBV7-8 and TRBJ1-1, with 8 positions matching TRBD1. Germline-derived CDR1 and CDR2 are SGHVS and FQNEAQ. This CDR3 comprises 15 residues. Trimming removed 5 bases from V and 5 bases from J; junction bases left unmatched: 10. Written as DNA, the CDR3 is TGTGCCAGCAGCAATCGACAGGGGTCCGTGACTGAAGCTTTCTTT. Translating gives CASSNRQGSVTEAFF.

On this clone itself: The sample holds other DNA sequences that translate to the same CDR3. The gene calls are TRBV7-9 and TRBJ1-2; tentative D call: TRBD1 (6 bases). The CDR3 runs 15 residues. V was clipped by 1 base and J by 0 bases, with 9 bases between them. Germline CDR1 reads SEHNR; CDR2 reads FQNEAQ (reference sequence). The CDR3 nucleotides are TGTGCCAGCAGCTTAGGGCAGGGGACTAACTATGGCTACACCTTC. Protein product: CASSLGQGTNYGYTF.

The chain employs TRBV4-2 and TRBJ1-3; no clear D. The CDR3 runs to 15 residues. Germline V gives CDR1 LGHNA, CDR2 YNFKEQ. V lost 1 base and J lost 0, with 7 bases in between. CDR3 region: CASSQGQSSGNTIYF. CDR3 DNA sequence: TGTGCCAGCAGCCAAGGGCAGAGCTCTGGAAACACCATATATTTT.

The rearrangement links TRBV28 to TRBJ1-5; 7 nucleotides agree with TRBD1. The CDR3 loop spans 14 amino acids. The V segment lost 3 bases and the J segment 6 bases; nucleotides outside the gene matches: 5. The germline CDR1 and CDR2 sequences are MDHEN and SYDVKM. The CDR3 here is CASSFSGGGQPQHF. In nucleotides, the CDR3 is TGTGCCAGCAGTTTCTCAGGGGGTGGTCAGCCCCAGCATTTT.

The table lists this clone with a count of one. J is TRBJ2-3 and V is TRBV4-1; either TRBD1 or TRBD2 may supply D (6 bases each). The CDR3 is 16 residues long. Germline loops: CDR1 MGHRA, CDR2 YSYEKL. The germline V and J ends were trimmed by 1 base and 0 bases, with 11 bases remaining between them. CDR3 residues: CASSQVGGRSTDTQYF. DNA of the CDR3: TGCGCCAGCAGCCAAGTTGGGGGGCGAAGCACAGATACGCAGTATTTT.

The rearrangement uses TRBV7-8 and TRBJ2-3; D remains unclear. The CDR3 extends over 15 amino acids. Germline loops: CDR1 SGHVS, CDR2 FQNEAQ. Trimming shortened V by 5 bases and J by 10 bases, and 22 bases separated the two germline ends. CDR3 region: CASSPTVSDRTAQYF. The DNA of the CDR3 is TGTGCCAGCAGCCCCACGGTCTCAGATCGGACGGCGCAGTATTTT.

The chain couples TRBV7-9 to TRBJ1-3; D may be TRBD1 (5 bases). Germline V gives CDR1 SEHNR, CDR2 FQNEAQ (reference sequence). This CDR3 comprises 17 residues. V was trimmed by 2 bases and J by 3 bases, leaving 17 bases between them. CDR3 nucleotide sequence: TGTGCCAGCAGCTTAAGTTGGCCGGGGGTTTATGGAAACACCATATATTTT. Protein: CASSLSWPGVYGNTIYF.

This chain joins TRBV19 and TRBJ1-6; TRBD1 is a possible D gene (5 bases). Trimming stripped 6 bases from V and 0 bases from J, with 15 bases between. The CDR3 has 17 amino acids. Germline V gives CDR1 LNHDA, CDR2 SQIVND (reference sequence). The CDR3 here is CASRSDTQSSYNSPLHF. CDR3 coding DNA: TGTGCCAGTAGATCGGACACACAGAGCTCCTATAATTCACCCCTCCACTTT. The variable domain in full, with the rest retrieved from reference TRBV19 and TRBJ1-6, is DGGITQSPKYLFRKEGQNVTLSCEQNLNHDAMYWYRQDPGQGLRLIYYSQIVNDFQKGDIAEGYSVSREKKESFPLTVTSAQKNPTAFYLCASRSDTQSSYNSPLHFGNGTRLTVT.

The rearrangement joins TRBV19 to TRBJ2-1; possibly TRBD1 for D (5 bases). V dropped 1 base and J dropped 3 bases, with 10 bases sitting between them. CDR3 size: 15 residues. Germline V CDR1 and CDR2: LNHDA, SQIVND (reference sequence). In DNA, the CDR3 is TGTGCCAGTAGTATAGCTGGGGCCTACTACAATGAGCAGTTCTTC. It codes for CASSIAGAYYNEQFF.

A single count supports this clone. This sequence joins TRBV7-8 and TRBJ1-5, with D perhaps TRBD1 (5 bases). Germline lookup yields CDR1 SGHVS and CDR2 FQNEAQ. The V gene lost 6 bases and the J gene lost 5 bases, with 14 bases spanning the gap. The CDR3 extends over 14 amino acids. The CDR3 sequence: CASSWGGVHQPQHF. CDR3 in DNA: TGTGCCAGCAGTTGGGGGGGGGTCCATCAGCCCCAGCATTTT.

This chain uses TRBV27 with TRBJ1-5; D not certain. The CDR3 consists of 13 residues. The V gene lost 5 bases and the J gene lost 7 bases, with 12 bases spanning the gap. Germline CDR1 is MNHEY and CDR2 is SMNVEV (reference sequence). The CDR3 region is CASSPPDEQPQHF. CDR3 bases: TGTGCCAGCAGTCCCCCGGATGAGCAGCCCCAGCATTTT.

The rearrangement links TRBV9 to TRBJ2-1; 10 bases are a match to TRBD2. Germline CDR1 and CDR2: SGDLS and YYNGEE. Trimming at V came to 0 bases and at J to 4 bases, leaving 4 bases not matched to a gene. The CDR3 covers 16 residues. The CDR3 DNA reads TGTGCCAGCAGCGTAGATCGTAGCGGGGGGTACAATGAGCAGTTCTTC. As protein: CASSVDRSGGYNEQFF.

In its sample, this clone was seen once. J is TRBJ1-4 and V is TRBV15; 7 bases line up with TRBD1. Losses at the gene ends were 1 base for V and 7 bases for J; bases not matched to a gene: 6. From germline, CDR1 is LNHNV and CDR2 YYDKDF (reference sequence). The CDR3 covers 15 residues. The CDR3 nucleotides read TGTGCCACCAGCAGAGGACAGGGCGGGGTTGAAAAACTGTTTTTT. Translating it yields CATSRGQGGVEKLFF.

The chain employs TRBV9 and TRBJ2-2; D unresolved. Germline V CDR1 and CDR2: SGDLS, YYNGEE. The CDR3 has 16 residues. With 4 bases removed from V and 2 bases from J, the gap between germline ends came to 15 bases. The CDR3 nucleotides are TGTGCCAGCAGCCCCCTTGGCGTTAGAAACACCGGGGAGCTGTTTTTT. Amino acids: CASSPLGVRNTGELFF.

This clone was detected once. The chain couples TRBV7-9 to TRBJ1-1; D might be TRBD1 (5 bases). V shed 5 bases and J shed 6 bases, with 16 bases lying between them. The CDR3 is 14 amino acids. Germline V gene lookup returns CDR1 SEHNR and CDR2 FQNEAQ (reference sequence). The CDR3 region is CASSLGDPGPEAFF. CDR3 DNA sequence: TGTGCCAGCAGCCTGGGGGATCCGGGCCCTGAAGCTTTCTTT.

DNA of the CDR3: TGTGCCAGCAGATTGGACAGCTATAGCAATCAGCCCCAGCATTTT. Amino acids: CASRLDSYSNQPQHF. V usage is TRBV2 and J usage is TRBJ1-5; TRBD1 is a possible D gene (6 bases). Germline V gene sequence: CDR1 SNHLY, CDR2 FYNNEI. V lost 6 bases and J 0 bases, leaving 12 bases between the germline ends. CDR3 length: 15 amino acids.

This clone was picked up one time. The chain employs TRBV6-1 and TRBJ2-2; D possibly corresponds to TRBD2 (5 bases). The germline V gene encodes CDR1 MNHNS and CDR2 SASEGT. With 4 bases removed from V and 2 bases from J, the gap between germline ends came to 8 bases. The CDR3 is 14 residues long. The CDR3 DNA reads TGTGCCAGCAGTGGGAGGCGTAACACCGGGGAGCTGTTTTTT. Protein: CASSGRRNTGELFF.

The chain is built from TRBV5-1 and TRBJ1-1, with D possibly being TRBD1 (6 bases). This CDR3 comprises 15 residues. Germline V CDR1 and CDR2: SGHRS, YFSETQ. Trimming took off 0 bases at V and 4 bases at J, with 13 bases between the two ends. CDR3 nucleotides: TGCGCCAGCAGCTTGGCCGGGGGGGCTGGCACTGAAGCTTTCTTT. The encoded protein is CASSLAGGAGTEAFF.

For the CDR3, the DNA is TGCGCCAGCAGCCAAGCCCCCCCCGACATTCAAGAGACCCAGTACTTC. Its translation: CASSQAPPDIQETQYF. The rearrangement links TRBV4-1 to TRBJ2-5; D is undetermined. This CDR3 is built from 16 residues. The germline V gene encodes CDR1 MGHRA and CDR2 YSYEKL. V was cut by 1 base and J by 2 bases, with 14 bases left in between.

J is TRBJ1-4 and V is TRBV7-8; D call uncertain. CDR1 and CDR2 from the germline V gene are SGHVS and FQNEAQ. Trimming removed 7 bases at V and 0 bases at J, with 18 bases between. The CDR3 runs 17 residues. CDR3 in DNA: TGTGCCAGCACCAAAGGGTACACAGATACAACTAATGAAAAACTGTTTTTT. The encoded protein is CASTKGYTDTTNEKLFF.

The genes are TRBV6-4 and TRBJ1-6; D gene unclear. The CDR3 contains 14 residues. The germline V and J ends were trimmed by 3 bases and 3 bases, with 6 bases remaining between them. Germline V gene data show CDR1 as MRHNA and CDR2 as SNTAGT. The CDR3 region is CASSEGSYNSPLHF. CDR3 DNA sequence: TGTGCCAGCAGTGAAGGCAGCTATAATTCACCCCTCCACTTT.

The chain joins TRBV15 to TRBJ1-4, with 10 nucleotides matching TRBD1. The germline gives CDR1 LNHNV, CDR2 YYDKDF (reference sequence). Germline trimming cut 3 bases from V and 8 bases from J; bases unmatched to any gene: 3. The CDR3 is 14 amino acids. The CDR3 protein is CATSRTGGDEKLFF. The CDR3, as DNA: TGTGCCACCAGCAGGACAGGGGGCGACGAAAAACTGTTTTTT.

The V gene is TRBV5-4, the J gene TRBJ2-7; D may correspond to TRBD1 or TRBD2 (5 bases each). With 3 bases removed from V and 2 bases from J, the gap between germline ends came to 9 bases. The CDR3 runs to 13 residues. Per germline, CDR1 SGHNT and CDR2 YYREEE (reference sequence). The CDR3 region is CASSWGSTYEQYF. In DNA form, the CDR3 reads TGTGCCAGCAGCTGGGGGTCGACCTACGAGCAGTACTTC.

The CDR3 here is CASSHSQGENEQFF. The DNA of the CDR3 is TGCGCCAGCAGCCATTCCCAGGGTGAGAATGAGCAGTTCTTC. The chain combines TRBV4-1 with TRBJ2-1; maybe TRBD1 (5 bases). The CDR3 runs 14 residues. Germline V gene data show CDR1 as MGHRA and CDR2 as YSYEKL. V lost 3 bases, J lost 7 bases, and 13 bases lay in between.